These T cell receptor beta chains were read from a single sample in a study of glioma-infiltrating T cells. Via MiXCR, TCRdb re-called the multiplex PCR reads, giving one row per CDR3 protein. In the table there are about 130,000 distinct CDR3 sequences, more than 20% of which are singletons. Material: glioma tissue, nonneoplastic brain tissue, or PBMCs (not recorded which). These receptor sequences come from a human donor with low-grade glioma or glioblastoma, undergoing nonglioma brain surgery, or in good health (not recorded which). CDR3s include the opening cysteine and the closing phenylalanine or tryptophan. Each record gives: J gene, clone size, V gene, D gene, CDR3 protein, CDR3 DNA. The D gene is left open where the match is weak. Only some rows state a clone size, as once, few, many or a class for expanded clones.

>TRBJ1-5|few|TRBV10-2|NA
CASSDGEVGRQPQHF
TGCGCCAGCAGTGACGGGGAAGTGGGTCGTCAGCCCCAGCATTTT
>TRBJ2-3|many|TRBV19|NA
CASRSDLTDTQYF
TGTGCCAGTAGATCGGACCTGACAGATACGCAGTATTTT
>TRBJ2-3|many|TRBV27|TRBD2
CASRVAGGPGTDTQYF
TGTGCCAGCAGGGTAGCGGGGGGGCCTGGCACAGATACGCAGTATTTT
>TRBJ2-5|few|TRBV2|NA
CASNDVGRETQYF
TGTGCCAGCAATGACGTGGGCCGGGAGACCCAGTACTTC
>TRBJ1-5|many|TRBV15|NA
CATSRDKWAPSNQPQHF
TGTGCCACCAGCAGAGATAAATGGGCACCTAGCAATCAGCCCCAGCATTTT
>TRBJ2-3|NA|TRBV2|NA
CASRLALDSQYF
TGTGCCAGCCGTCTGGCCCTGGATTCGCAGTATTTT
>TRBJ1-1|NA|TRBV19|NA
CASKSRGQGGTEAFF
TGTGCCAGTAAATCAAGGGGTCAGGGCGGCACTGAAGCTTTCTTT
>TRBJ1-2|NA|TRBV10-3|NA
CAISESSSLRNYGYTF
TGTGCCATCAGTGAGTCCTCGTCGCTGAGAAACTATGGCTACACCTTC
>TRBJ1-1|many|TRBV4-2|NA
CASSQELRGNTEAFF
TGTGCCAGCAGCCAAGAGTTGAGGGGGAACACTGAAGCTTTCTTT
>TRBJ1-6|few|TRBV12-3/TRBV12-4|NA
CASSLRSALHF
TGTGCCAGCAGTTTAAGGTCAGCCCTCCACTTT
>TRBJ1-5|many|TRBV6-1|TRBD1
CASSPRDRQGHQPQHF
TGTGCCAGCAGCCCAAGGGACAGGCAAGGGCATCAGCCCCAGCATTTT
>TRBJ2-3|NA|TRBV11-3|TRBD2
CASSLAGGPGDTQYF
TGTGCCAGCAGCTTAGCGGGGGGGCCGGGAGATACGCAGTATTTT
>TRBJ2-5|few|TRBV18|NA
CASSPRGQYQETQYF
TGTGCCAGCTCACCACGCGGACAGTACCAAGAGACCCAGTACTTC
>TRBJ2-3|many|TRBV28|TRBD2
CATGWGLAGGTDTQYF
TGTGCCACCGGGTGGGGACTAGCGGGGGGCACAGATACGCAGTATTTT
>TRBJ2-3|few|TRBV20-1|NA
CSARGPATDTQYF
TGCAGTGCTAGAGGGCCAGCCACAGATACGCAGTATTTT
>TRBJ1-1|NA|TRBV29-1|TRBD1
CSVEDRRGQGATEAFF
TGCAGCGTTGAAGACCGACGGGGACAGGGGGCTACTGAAGCTTTCTTT
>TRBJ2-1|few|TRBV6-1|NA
CASRTATQQGEQFF
TGTGCCAGCAGGACCGCCACCCAACAGGGTGAGCAGTTCTTC
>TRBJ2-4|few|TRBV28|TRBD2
CASSLRSGGVFKNIQYF
TGTGCCAGCAGTTTACGTAGCGGGGGGGTTTTCAAAAACATTCAGTACTTC
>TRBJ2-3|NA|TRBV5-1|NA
CASSLMVRGTDTQYF
TGCGCCAGCAGCTTAATGGTTCGGGGCACAGATACGCAGTATTTT
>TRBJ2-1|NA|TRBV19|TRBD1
CASRGQGRFNEQFF
TGTGCCAGTCGCGGACAGGGGAGGTTCAATGAGCAGTTCTTC
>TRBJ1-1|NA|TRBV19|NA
CASTGTNLGWNTEAFF
TGTGCCAGTACAGGAACAAATTTAGGATGGAACACTGAAGCTTTCTTT
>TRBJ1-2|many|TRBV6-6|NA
CASSYGAGEGDGYTF
TGTGCCAGCAGTTACGGGGCAGGGGAAGGGGATGGCTACACCTTC
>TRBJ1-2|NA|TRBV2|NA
CASSEVGNGYTF
TGTGCCAGCAGTGAGGTTGGGAATGGCTACACCTTC
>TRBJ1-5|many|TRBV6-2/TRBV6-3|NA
CASSYSNVMSRAQHF
TGTGCCAGCAGTTACTCAAATGTGATGTCACGGGCCCAGCATTTT
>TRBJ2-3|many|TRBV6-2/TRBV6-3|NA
CASSYPRSRTDTQYF
TGTGCCAGCAGTTACCCCAGATCGAGGACAGATACGCAGTATTTT
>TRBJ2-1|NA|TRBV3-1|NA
CASSVSLAVSSYNEQFF
TGTGCCAGCAGCGTAAGTCTAGCAGTTAGCTCCTACAATGAGCAGTTCTTC
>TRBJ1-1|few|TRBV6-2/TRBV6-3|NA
CASSWGRDTEAFF
TGTGCCAGCAGCTGGGGGAGGGACACTGAAGCTTTCTTT
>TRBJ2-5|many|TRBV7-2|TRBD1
CASSSIDRAVQETQYF
TGTGCCAGCAGCTCAATCGACAGGGCGGTTCAAGAGACCCAGTACTTC
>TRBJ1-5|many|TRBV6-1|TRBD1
CASTDREGQPQHF
TGTGCCAGCACTGACAGGGAGGGTCAGCCCCAGCATTTT
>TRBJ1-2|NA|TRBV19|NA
CASSPVEGSNYGYTF
TGTGCCAGTAGTCCCGTTGAGGGCTCGAACTATGGCTACACCTTC
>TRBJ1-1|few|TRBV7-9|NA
CASSLWLGGAMNTEAFF
TGTGCCAGCAGCTTATGGCTGGGGGGAGCCATGAACACTGAAGCTTTCTTT
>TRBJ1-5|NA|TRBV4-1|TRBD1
CASSPSPPGQLHF
TGCGCCAGCAGCCCCTCACCCCCGGGACAGCTGCATTTT
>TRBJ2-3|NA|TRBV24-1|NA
CATSDSGFKTDTQYF
TGTGCCACCAGTGATTCAGGGTTTAAGACAGATACGCAGTATTTT
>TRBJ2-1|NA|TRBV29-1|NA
CSAPDGRTGSNEQFF
TGCAGCGCCCCCGACGGACGAACAGGGAGCAATGAGCAGTTCTTC
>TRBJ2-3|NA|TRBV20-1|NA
CSAGDVDTRYF
TGCAGTGCTGGAGATGTGGATACGCGGTATTTT
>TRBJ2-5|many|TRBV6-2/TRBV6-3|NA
CASSYSTDLPKETQYF
TGTGCCAGCAGTTACTCAACCGACCTCCCAAAAGAGACCCAGTACTTC
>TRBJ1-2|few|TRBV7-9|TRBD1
CASSLPQGAASSF
TGTGCCAGCAGCTTACCGCAGGGGGCAGCGTCTTCATTC
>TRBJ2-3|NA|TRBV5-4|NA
CASSFARDTDTQYF
TGTGCCAGCAGCTTTGCCAGGGACACAGATACGCAGTATTTT
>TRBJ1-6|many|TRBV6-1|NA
CASIPGQYNSPLHF
TGTGCCAGCATTCCGGGACAATATAATTCACCCCTCCACTTT
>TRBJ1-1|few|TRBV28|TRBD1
CASSSRGWGTEAFF
TGTGCCAGCAGTTCCAGGGGGTGGGGCACTGAAGCTTTCTTT
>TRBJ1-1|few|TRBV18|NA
CASSAGILNTEAFF
TGTGCCAGCTCGGCCGGGATTTTGAACACTGAAGCTTTCTTT
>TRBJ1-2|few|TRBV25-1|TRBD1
CASSVRQGGYGYTF
TGTGCCAGCAGTGTCCGACAGGGGGGCTATGGCTACACCTTC
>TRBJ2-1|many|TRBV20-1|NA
CSARDPYGHNEQFF
TGCAGTGCTAGGGACCCCTACGGTCACAATGAGCAGTTCTTC
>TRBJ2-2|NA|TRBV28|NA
CASGGADRESTGELFF
TGTGCCAGCGGGGGGGCGGACAGGGAGAGCACCGGGGAGCTGTTTTTT
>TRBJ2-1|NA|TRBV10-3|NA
CAIRSDPGNEQFF
TGTGCCATCAGATCTGACCCGGGGAATGAGCAGTTCTTC
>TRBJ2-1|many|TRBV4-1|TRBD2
CASSQIRLAVYNEQFF
TGCGCCAGCAGCCAAATCAGGCTAGCGGTCTACAATGAGCAGTTCTTC
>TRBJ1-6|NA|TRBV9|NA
CASSVQGNNSPLHF
TGTGCCAGCAGCGTTCAGGGGAACAATTCACCCCTCCACTTT
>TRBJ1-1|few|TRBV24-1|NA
CATSDDLLTEAFF
TGTGCCACCAGTGACGATTTACTGACTGAAGCTTTCTTT
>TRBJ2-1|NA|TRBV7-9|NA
CASSLGTGGGGDEQFF
TGTGCCAGCAGCTTAGGGACTGGAGGGGGGGGGGATGAGCAGTTCTTC